The 24 T cell receptor beta chains below come from one sample, sequenced in a study of cytomegalovirus exposure and HLA in healthy donors. It was with 60 Vbeta and 13 Jbeta primers that the PCR ran. Some clones are missing from TCRdb's copy, which holds only in-frame ones; the method was immunoSEQ multiplex PCR. The table records some 110,000 clones, 75% to 85% of them present only once. Sequencing used PBMCs. The source of these receptors is a man in his forties in good health and CMV-seronegative.

The chain links TRBV7-2 to TRBJ1-5; D unresolved. This CDR3 contains 13 residues. The germline V and J ends were trimmed by 2 bases and 7 bases, with 9 bases remaining between them. CDR1 SGHTA and CDR2 FQGNSA come from the germline V gene. CDR3 nucleotide sequence: TGTGCCAGCAGCTTATTGGGAGGCCAGCCCCAGCATTTT. Translating it yields CASSLLGGQPQHF.

This sequence joins TRBV6-4 and TRBJ2-2; 10 bases map to TRBD1. Germline values: CDR1 MRHNA, CDR2 SNTAGT. CDR3 size: 14 residues. With V trimmed by 7 bases and J by 5 bases, 4 bases remained unmatched. The CDR3 region has the DNA TGTGCCAGCAAACGACAGGGGGCAACCGGGGAGCTGTTTTTT. Its protein product is CASKRQGATGELFF.

The chain recombines TRBV11-2 with TRBJ2-7; 13 positions agree with TRBD2. CDR1 and CDR2 (germline): SGHAT, FQNNGV. V was clipped by 5 bases and J by 4 bases; unmatched bases: 5. This CDR3 contains 15 residues. The chain's CDR3 is CASSPGLAGPYEQYF. The CDR3 bases are TGTGCCAGCAGCCCGGGACTAGCGGGACCTTACGAGCAGTACTTC.

The CDR3 sequence: CASTDRGYYEQYF. Written as DNA, the CDR3 is TGTGCCAGCACAGACAGGGGATACTACGAGCAGTACTTC. The rearrangement uses TRBV2 and TRBJ2-7; the match to TRBD1 covers 8 bases. Germline V gene lookup returns CDR1 SNHLY and CDR2 FYNNEI. This CDR3 comprises 13 residues. V was clipped by 7 bases and J by 3 bases; unmatched bases: 5.

V usage is TRBV28 and J usage is TRBJ1-2; D might be TRBD1 (6 bases). CDR1 is MDHEN, CDR2 SYDVKM, per germline. Trimming left V 6 bases short and J 4 bases short, with 12 bases between. This CDR3 is 13 amino acids long. CDR3 bases: TGTGCCAGCAGGACACAGGGTAGCTATGGCTACACCTTC. This codes for CASRTQGSYGYTF.

A word on this clone: One end of the junction does not line up with germline, which may come from a read error. The chain employs TRBV7-9 and TRBJ2-3; D remains ambiguous. The CDR3 contains 15 residues. Germline CDR1 and CDR2: SEHNR and FQNEAQ (reference sequence). CDR3 DNA sequence: TGTTCCAGCAGCCTGCAGAGCGCTAGCACAGATACGCAGTATTTT. As protein: CSSSLQSASTDTQYF.

The chain recombines TRBV6-1 with TRBJ2-7, with no clear D. The germline V gene encodes CDR1 MNHNS and CDR2 SASEGT. V was pared by 6 bases and J by 4 bases, with 10 bases between. There are 12 residues in the CDR3. The CDR3 bases are TGTGCCAGCAGCCCCCCACTTTACGAGCAGTACTTC. It specifies CASSPPLYEQYF.

The V and J genes are TRBV7-9 and TRBJ2-1, with D maybe TRBD2 (6 bases). Trimming took off 5 bases at V and 4 bases at J, with 12 bases between the two ends. Per the germline V gene, CDR1 is SEHNR and CDR2 is FQNEAQ (reference sequence). This CDR3 contains 14 residues. The CDR3 DNA reads TGTGCCAGCAGCCGGCGACGGGAGTACAATGAGCAGTTCTTC. Translation gives CASSRRREYNEQFF.

V and J are TRBV9 and TRBJ2-7, with D tentatively TRBD2 (7 bases). The length of the CDR3 is 15 residues. Germline lookup yields CDR1 SGDLS and CDR2 YYNGEE. V was trimmed by 4 bases and J by 6 bases, leaving 20 bases between them. Here the CDR3 DNA reads TGTGCCAGCAGCCCAGGGGAGGGTTTCACGGGCGAGCAGTACTTC. This translates into CASSPGEGFTGEQYF.

The CDR3 DNA reads as TGCAGCGTTGGGGGGGGAAGCAGGCCTGTGGATGAGCAGTTCTTC. As protein: CSVGGGSRPVDEQFF. This chain links TRBV29-1 with TRBJ2-1, with 7 nucleotides matching TRBD2. Germline assignment: CDR1 SQVTM and CDR2 ANQGSEA. This CDR3 region has 15 residues. V shed 4 bases and J 8 bases; nucleotides not matched to a gene: 14.

The V gene is TRBV29-1, the J gene TRBJ1-2; D is possibly TRBD1 (5 bases). The germline gives CDR1 SQVTM, CDR2 ANQGSEA. V was shortened by 2 bases and J by 7 bases, with 14 bases between the two germline ends. This CDR3 contains 13 residues. Written as DNA, the CDR3 is TGCAGCGTTGAACGGGGGACCGGCGCTGGCTACACCTTC. Its translation: CSVERGTGAGYTF.

This chain uses TRBV7-2 with TRBJ2-7; no clear D gene. Per the germline V gene, CDR1 is SGHTA and CDR2 is FQGNSA. The CDR3 runs 14 residues. V was shortened by 5 bases and J by 2 bases, with 13 bases between the two germline ends. The CDR3 DNA reads as TGTGCCAGCAGCGCTTATGGTGAGGCCTACGAGCAGTACTTC. The encoded protein is CASSAYGEAYEQYF. Using reference TRBV7-2 and TRBJ2-7 for the parts outside the CDR3, the full variable domain is GAGVSQSPSNKVTEKGKDVELRCDPISGHTALYWYRQSLGQGLEFLIYFQGNSAPDKSGLPSDRFSAERTGGSVSTLTIQRTQQEDSAVYLCASSAYGEAYEQYFGPGTRLTVT.

This clone was seen a few times. The J gene is TRBJ1-1, the V gene TRBV6-5; D is uncertain. The CDR3 covers 11 residues. CDR1 is MNHEY, CDR2 SVGAGI, per germline. Trimming took off 6 bases at V and 4 bases at J, with 6 bases between the two ends. The CDR3 region has the DNA TGTGCCAGCAGAATTCTCACTGAAGCTTTCTTT. As protein: CASRILTEAFF.

There are a few counts of this clone. This rearrangement joins TRBV7-2 to TRBJ2-1; the match to TRBD2 covers 9 bases. CDR1 SGHTA and CDR2 FQGNSA come from the germline V gene. Trimming cost V 1 base and J 2 bases; bases outside gene matches: 6. CDR3 length: 17 amino acids. CDR3 region: CASSLDLGLAPYNEQFF. Written as DNA, the CDR3 is TGTGCCAGCAGCTTAGATTTGGGACTAGCACCCTACAATGAGCAGTTCTTC.

This clone showed up just a few times. The genes are TRBV5-1 and TRBJ1-5, with a possible D match to TRBD1 (6 bases). The germline V gene encodes CDR1 SGHRS and CDR2 YFSETQ. V gave up 7 bases and J gave up 2 bases, with 10 bases separating them. This CDR3 has 13 amino acids. The CDR3: CASLSGGNQPQHF. The CDR3, as DNA: TGCGCCAGCCTTTCAGGGGGCAATCAGCCCCAGCATTTT. Filled out from reference TRBV5-1 and TRBJ1-5, the complete variable domain reads KAGVTQTPRYLIKTRGQQVTLSCSPISGHRSVSWYQQTPGQGLQFLFEYFSETQRNKGNFPGRFSGRQFSNSRSEMNVSTLELGDSALYLCASLSGGNQPQHFGDGTRLSIL.

This clone occurred a few times. Because it lacks the conserved phenylalanine or tryptophan at the end, this CDR3 is likely a read error. No DNA is shown, since the ends of the CDR3 on it are uncertain; the CDR3 is the one TCRdb lists. The chain's CDR3 is CASSHRDRVVFY. The chain joins TRBV7-2 to TRBJ1-2; TRBD1, the table's D call, lacks a check against the DNA. The CDR3 region is 12 residues in length, termini included. CDR1 and CDR2 (germline): SGHTA, FQGNSA.

This clone was picked up one time. J is TRBJ1-2 and V is TRBV5-4; D call uncertain. Germline V gene lookup returns CDR1 SGHNT and CDR2 YYREEE (reference sequence). Trimming cost V 4 bases and J 8 bases, with 12 bases left between them. The CDR3 spans 12 residues. CDR3 bases: TGTGCCAGCAGCCCCGATAGTTGGGGCTACACCTTC. Translation: CASSPDSWGYTF.

The rearrangement links TRBV7-2 to TRBJ2-2; D uncertain. From germline, CDR1 is SGHTA and CDR2 FQGNSA. With 0 bases removed from V and 4 bases from J, the gap between germline ends came to 3 bases. The CDR3 has 13 residues. The CDR3: CASSLASTGELFF. CDR3 in DNA: TGTGCCAGCAGCTTAGCTAGCACCGGGGAGCTGTTTTTT.

The chain combines TRBV11-2 with TRBJ2-7; 8 bases align to TRBD2. V shed 7 bases, J shed 10 bases, and the junction held 9 bases outside the gene matches. CDR3 length equals 12 residues. Per germline, CDR1 SGHAT and CDR2 FQNNGV. The DNA for the CDR3 is TGTGCCAGCACTGCCCTAAGCGGGGGACAGTACTTC. It codes for CASTALSGGQYF.

The J gene is TRBJ2-5, the V gene TRBV19; TRBD2 matches 9 bases. Trimming took 8 bases from V and 5 from J; bases not matched to a gene: 9. Per germline, CDR1 LNHDA and CDR2 SQIVND (reference sequence). The CDR3 extends over 14 amino acids. Here the CDR3 reads CASGGGGADETQYF. In DNA form, the CDR3 reads TGTGCCAGTGGCGGCGGGGGGGCCGACGAGACCCAGTACTTC.

This chain connects TRBV18 to TRBJ1-2; 7 nucleotides line up with TRBD1. Germline V CDR1 and CDR2: KGHSH, LQKENI. V shed 4 bases, J shed 7 bases, and the junction held 9 bases outside the gene matches. CDR3 size: 14 residues. The CDR3 region is CASSQGQYGAGYTF. The CDR3 DNA reads as TGTGCCAGCTCACAGGGACAGTACGGTGCTGGCTACACCTTC.

V gene TRBV10-3 combines with J gene TRBJ2-4; the D is unclear. The germline V gene encodes CDR1 ENHRY and CDR2 SYGVKD. The length of the CDR3 is 12 residues. V dropped 3 bases and J dropped 8 bases, with 8 bases sitting between them. The CDR3, as DNA: TGTGCCATCAGTGACGGGTTGGACATTCAGTACTTC. The encoded protein is CAISDGLDIQYF.

This clone was counted once. The CDR3 protein is CASSLVGGNSPLHF. The CDR3, as DNA: TGTGCCAGCAGTTTGGTGGGAGGAAATTCACCCCTCCACTTT. This sequence joins TRBV27 and TRBJ1-6; D gene unclear. The germline V gene has CDR1 MNHEY and CDR2 SMNVEV (reference sequence). This CDR3 has 14 amino acids. Trimming took off 3 bases at V and 7 bases at J, with 10 bases between the two ends.

The chain uses TRBV5-1 and TRBJ1-2; D remains unclear. Trimming stripped 0 bases from V and 6 bases from J, with 9 bases between. Germline CDR1 is SGHRS and CDR2 is YFSETQ. The length of the CDR3 is 13 residues. CDR3 nucleotide sequence: TGCGCCAGCAGCTTGGGGGCGGGGAATGGCTACACCTTC. It yields the protein CASSLGAGNGYTF.